The clone carrying this T cell receptor beta chain was detected ten times or more. The CDR3 consists of 16 residues. Trimming removed 2 bases from V and 9 bases from J; junction bases left unmatched: 12. Germline loops: CDR1 SGHTA, CDR2 FQGNSA. TCR amplification ran roughly 20 PCR cycles using constant-region and V-primer adapter primers. Via MiXCR, TCRdb re-called the reads, giving one row per CDR3 protein. This table holds about 46,000 distinct CDR3 sequences, 10% to 15% found once. Time point in this sample: before trial treatment. The sample is drawn from a study of low-dose radiotherapy and immunotherapy resistance in tumors. Study overall: Every two weeks patients got nivolumab 240 mg flat dose, plus ipilimumab 1 mg/kg every six weeks, intravenously.

This chain uses TRBV7-2 with TRBJ2-1, with 8 bases identical to TRBD2. The clonotype comes from a female donor with ovarian cancer. The source was PBMCs, collected before treatment. CDR3 nucleotide sequence: TGTGCCAGCAGCTTAAACGTGGGACTAGAGGTTTCTGAGCAGTTCTTC. This translates into CASSLNVGLEVSEQFF.